This T cell receptor (beta chain) emerged from a study of human T cells and chemical hapten exposure. Overall study context: Upper-back patch tests with 0.01% DPC were read at 6 days.

Unique molecular identifiers were attached to individual cDNA molecules within the library. TCRdb re-derived calls from the RACE reads in MiXCR, one entry per CDR3 protein. In the table there are approximately 82,000 distinct CDR3 sequences, approximately 6.6% of which are singletons. The CDR3 sequence is 12 residues long. V was trimmed by 2 bases and J by 2 bases, leaving 2 bases between them. Germline CDR1 reads SGHTA; CDR2 reads FQGNSA. The time point was: patch test 2, 6 weeks after DPC sensitization. Treatment given: therapeutic diphenylcyclopropenone sensitization with weekly scalp DPC. This clonotype was recorded many times. Its antigen is undetermined. Study findings and constraints: Patch test score was positively correlated with the counts of PT1 expanded TCRs. Versus controls, significantly more large CDR3 similarity clusters arose from expanded TCRs.

This sequence originates from a woman between 25 and 40 years old with alopecia areata. Some clones in this sample may be carry-over from other donors' samples. The chain couples TRBV7-2 to TRBJ2-3; no definite D call. Specimen: whole blood, collected in connection with sensitization to the hapten diphenylcyclopropenone (DPC). CDR3 residues: CASSLYTDTQYF. The CDR3 DNA reads TGTGCCAGCAGCTTATACACAGATACGCAGTATTTT.